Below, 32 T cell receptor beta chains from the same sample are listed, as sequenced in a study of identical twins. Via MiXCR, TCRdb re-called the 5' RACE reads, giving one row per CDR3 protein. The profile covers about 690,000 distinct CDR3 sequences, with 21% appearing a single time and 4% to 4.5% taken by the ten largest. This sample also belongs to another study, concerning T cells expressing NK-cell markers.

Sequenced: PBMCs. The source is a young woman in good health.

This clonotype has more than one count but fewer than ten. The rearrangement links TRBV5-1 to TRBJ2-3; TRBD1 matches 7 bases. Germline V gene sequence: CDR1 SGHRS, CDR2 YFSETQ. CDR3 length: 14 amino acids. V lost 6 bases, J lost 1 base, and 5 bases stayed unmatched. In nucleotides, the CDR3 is TGCGCCAGCACACGGGACAGAGGCACAGATACGCAGTATTTT. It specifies CASTRDRGTDTQYF.

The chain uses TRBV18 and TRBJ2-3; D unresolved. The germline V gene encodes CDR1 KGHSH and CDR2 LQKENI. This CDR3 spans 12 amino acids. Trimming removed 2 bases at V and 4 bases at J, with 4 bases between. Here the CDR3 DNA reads TGTGCCAGCTCACCATCAGCAGATACGCAGTATTTT. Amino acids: CASSPSADTQYF.

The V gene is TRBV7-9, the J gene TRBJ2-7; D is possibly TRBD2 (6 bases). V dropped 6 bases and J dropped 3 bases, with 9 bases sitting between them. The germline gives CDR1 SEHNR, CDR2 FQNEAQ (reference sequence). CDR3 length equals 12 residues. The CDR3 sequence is CASRQGLYEQYF. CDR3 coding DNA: TGTGCCAGCAGGCAGGGACTCTACGAGCAGTACTTC.

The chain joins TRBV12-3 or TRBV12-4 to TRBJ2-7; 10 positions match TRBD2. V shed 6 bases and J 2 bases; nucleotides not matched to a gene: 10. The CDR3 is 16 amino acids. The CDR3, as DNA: TGTGCCAGCAGCCAGCACCTAGCGGGGGTAACCTACGAGCAGTACTTC. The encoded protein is CASSQHLAGVTYEQYF.

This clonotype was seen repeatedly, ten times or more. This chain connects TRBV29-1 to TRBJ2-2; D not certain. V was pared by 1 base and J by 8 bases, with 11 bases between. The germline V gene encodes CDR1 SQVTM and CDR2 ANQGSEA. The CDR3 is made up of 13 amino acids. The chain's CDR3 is CSVEGRARGELFF. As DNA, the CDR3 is TGCAGCGTTGAAGGAAGGGCGAGGGGGGAGCTGTTTTTT.

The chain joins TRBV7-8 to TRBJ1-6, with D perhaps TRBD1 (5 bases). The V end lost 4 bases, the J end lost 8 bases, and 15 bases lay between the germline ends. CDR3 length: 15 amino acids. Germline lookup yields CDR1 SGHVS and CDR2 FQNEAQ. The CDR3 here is CASSSQGRGHSPLHF. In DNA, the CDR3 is TGTGCCAGCAGCTCCCAGGGTCGTGGGCATTCACCCCTCCACTTT. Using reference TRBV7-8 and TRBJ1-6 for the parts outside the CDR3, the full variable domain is GAGVSQSPRYKVAKRGQDVALRCDPISGHVSLFWYQQALGQGPEFLTYFQNEAQLDKSGLPSDRFFAERPEGSVSTLKIQRTQQEDSAVYLCASSSQGRGHSPLHFGNGTRLTVT.

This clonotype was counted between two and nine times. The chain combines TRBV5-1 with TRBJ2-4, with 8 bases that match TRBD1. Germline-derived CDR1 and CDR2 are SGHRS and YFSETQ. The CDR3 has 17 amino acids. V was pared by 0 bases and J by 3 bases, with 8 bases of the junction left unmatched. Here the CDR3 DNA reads TGCGCCAGCAGCTTGGGCCCGGGACAGGACATCAAAAACATTCAGTACTTC. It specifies CASSLGPGQDIKNIQYF. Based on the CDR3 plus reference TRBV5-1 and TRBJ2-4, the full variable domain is KAGVTQTPRYLIKTRGQQVTLSCSPISGHRSVSWYQQTPGQGLQFLFEYFSETQRNKGNFPGRFSGRQFSNSRSEMNVSTLELGDSALYLCASSLGPGQDIKNIQYFGAGTRLSVL.

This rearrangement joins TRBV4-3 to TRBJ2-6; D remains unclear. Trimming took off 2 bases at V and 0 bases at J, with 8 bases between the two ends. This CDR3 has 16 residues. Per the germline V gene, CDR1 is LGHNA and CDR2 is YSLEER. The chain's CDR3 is CASSQRGNSGANVLTF. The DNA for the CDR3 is TGCGCCAGCAGCCAACGCGGTAACTCTGGGGCCAACGTCCTGACTTTC.

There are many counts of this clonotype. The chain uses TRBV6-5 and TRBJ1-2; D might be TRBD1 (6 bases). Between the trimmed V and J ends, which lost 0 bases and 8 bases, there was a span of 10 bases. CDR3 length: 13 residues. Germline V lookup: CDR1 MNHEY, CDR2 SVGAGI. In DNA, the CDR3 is TGTGCCAGCAGTTACTCGAGGGGGTTAGGCTACACCTTC. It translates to CASSYSRGLGYTF.

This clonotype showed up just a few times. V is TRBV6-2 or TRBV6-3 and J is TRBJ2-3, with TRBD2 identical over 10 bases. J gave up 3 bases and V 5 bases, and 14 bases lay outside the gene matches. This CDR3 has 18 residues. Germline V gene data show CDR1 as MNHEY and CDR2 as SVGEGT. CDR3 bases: TGTGCCAGCAGTCCCTGGGCTAGCGGGAGCCGGGGGACAGATACGCAGTATTTT. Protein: CASSPWASGSRGTDTQYF.

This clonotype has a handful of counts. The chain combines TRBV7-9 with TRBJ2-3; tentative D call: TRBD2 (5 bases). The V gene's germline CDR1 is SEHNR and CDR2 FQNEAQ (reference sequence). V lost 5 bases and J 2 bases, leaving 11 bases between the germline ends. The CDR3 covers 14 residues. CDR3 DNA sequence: TGTGCCAGCAGCCCGCCCGGGGACACAGATACGCAGTATTTT. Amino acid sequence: CASSPPGDTDTQYF.

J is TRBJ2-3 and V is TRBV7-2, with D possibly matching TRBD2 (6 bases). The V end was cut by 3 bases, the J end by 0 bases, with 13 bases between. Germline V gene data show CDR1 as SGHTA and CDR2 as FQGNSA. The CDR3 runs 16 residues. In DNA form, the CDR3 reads TGTGCCAGCAGCTTTGTGGGGGGTGTCAGCACAGATACGCAGTATTTT. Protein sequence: CASSFVGGVSTDTQYF.

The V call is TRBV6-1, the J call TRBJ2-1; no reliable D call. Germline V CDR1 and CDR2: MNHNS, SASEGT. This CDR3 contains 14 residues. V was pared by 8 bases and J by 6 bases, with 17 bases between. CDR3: CASAQLTWTNEQFF. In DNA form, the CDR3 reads TGTGCCAGCGCGCAGTTGACCTGGACCAATGAGCAGTTCTTC.

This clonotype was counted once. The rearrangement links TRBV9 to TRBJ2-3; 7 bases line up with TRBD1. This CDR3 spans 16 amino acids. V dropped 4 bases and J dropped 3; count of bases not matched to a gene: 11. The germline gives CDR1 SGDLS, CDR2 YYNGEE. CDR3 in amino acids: CASSSQGEPLTDTQYF. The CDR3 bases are TGTGCCAGCAGCTCCCAGGGGGAGCCATTGACAGATACGCAGTATTTT.

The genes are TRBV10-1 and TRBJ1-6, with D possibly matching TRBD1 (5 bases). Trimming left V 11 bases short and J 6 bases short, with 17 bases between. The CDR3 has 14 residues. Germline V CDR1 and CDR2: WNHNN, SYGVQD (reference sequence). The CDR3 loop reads CAPQGDLGNSPLHF. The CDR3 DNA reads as TGCGCCCCCCAAGGGGACCTTGGTAATTCACCCCTCCACTTT.

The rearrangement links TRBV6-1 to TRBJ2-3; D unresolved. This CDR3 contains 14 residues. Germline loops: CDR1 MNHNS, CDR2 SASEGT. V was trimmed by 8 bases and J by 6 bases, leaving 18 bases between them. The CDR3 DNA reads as TGTGCCAGCGCCCCCAAGGGCTCTCGCGATACGCAGTATTTT. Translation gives CASAPKGSRDTQYF.

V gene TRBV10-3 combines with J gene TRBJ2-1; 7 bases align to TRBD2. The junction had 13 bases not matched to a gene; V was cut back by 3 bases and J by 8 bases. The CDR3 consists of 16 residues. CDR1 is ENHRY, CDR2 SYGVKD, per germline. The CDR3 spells CAISDPSAGESDEQFF. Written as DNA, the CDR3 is TGTGCCATCAGTGACCCTTCGGCGGGAGAAAGCGATGAGCAGTTCTTC.

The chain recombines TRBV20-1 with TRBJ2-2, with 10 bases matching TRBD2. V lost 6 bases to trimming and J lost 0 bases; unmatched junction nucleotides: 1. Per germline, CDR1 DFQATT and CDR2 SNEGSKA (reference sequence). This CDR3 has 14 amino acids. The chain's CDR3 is CSALAGANTGELFF. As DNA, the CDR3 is TGCAGTGCCCTAGCGGGAGCGAACACCGGGGAGCTGTTTTTT.

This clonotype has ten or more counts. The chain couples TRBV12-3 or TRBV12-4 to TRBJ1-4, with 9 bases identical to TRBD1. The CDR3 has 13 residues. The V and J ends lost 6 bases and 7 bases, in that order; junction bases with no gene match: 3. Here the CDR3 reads CASRRTGAEKLFF. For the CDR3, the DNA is TGTGCCAGCAGGAGGACAGGGGCTGAAAAACTGTTTTTT.

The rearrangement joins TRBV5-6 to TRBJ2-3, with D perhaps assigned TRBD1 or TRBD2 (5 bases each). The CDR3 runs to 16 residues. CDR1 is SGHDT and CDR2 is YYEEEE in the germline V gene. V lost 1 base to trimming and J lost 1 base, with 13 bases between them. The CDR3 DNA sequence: TGTGCCAGCAGCTTGAGAGGGGCTTCGGGCACAGATACGCAGTATTTT. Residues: CASSLRGASGTDTQYF.

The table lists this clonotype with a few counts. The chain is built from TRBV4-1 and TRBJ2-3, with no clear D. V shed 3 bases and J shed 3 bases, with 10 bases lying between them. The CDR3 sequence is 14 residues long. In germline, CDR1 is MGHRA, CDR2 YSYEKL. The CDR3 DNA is TGCGCCAGCAGCCAGGCAAGTTTGACAGATACGCAGTATTTT. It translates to CASSQASLTDTQYF.

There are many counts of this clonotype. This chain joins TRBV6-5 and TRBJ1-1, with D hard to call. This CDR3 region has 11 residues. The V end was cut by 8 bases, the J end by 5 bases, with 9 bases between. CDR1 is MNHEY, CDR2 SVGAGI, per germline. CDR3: CASALDTEAFF. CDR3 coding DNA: TGTGCCAGCGCATTAGATACTGAAGCTTTCTTT.

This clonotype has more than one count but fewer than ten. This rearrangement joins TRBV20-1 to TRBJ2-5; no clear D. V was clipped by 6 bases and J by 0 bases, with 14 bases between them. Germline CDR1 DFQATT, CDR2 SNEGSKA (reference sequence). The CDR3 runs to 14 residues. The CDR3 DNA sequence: TGCAGTGCCCCGGACCTACGCCACCAAGAGACCCAGTACTTC. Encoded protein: CSAPDLRHQETQYF.

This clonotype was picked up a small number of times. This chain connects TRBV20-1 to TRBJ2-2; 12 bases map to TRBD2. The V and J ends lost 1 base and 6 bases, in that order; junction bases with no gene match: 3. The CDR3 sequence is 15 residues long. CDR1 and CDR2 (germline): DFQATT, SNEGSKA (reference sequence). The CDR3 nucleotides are TGCAGTGCTAGAGGGACTAGCGGGGCGGCCGGGGAGCTGTTTTTT. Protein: CSARGTSGAAGELFF.

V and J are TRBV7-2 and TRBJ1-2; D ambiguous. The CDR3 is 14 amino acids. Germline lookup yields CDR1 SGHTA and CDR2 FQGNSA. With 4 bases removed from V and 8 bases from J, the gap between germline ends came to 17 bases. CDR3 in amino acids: CASSSTSVPLGYTF. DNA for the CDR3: TGTGCCAGCAGCTCAACCAGTGTTCCCCTGGGCTACACCTTC. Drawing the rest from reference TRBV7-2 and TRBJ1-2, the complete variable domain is GAGVSQSPSNKVTEKGKDVELRCDPISGHTALYWYRQSLGQGLEFLIYFQGNSAPDKSGLPSDRFSAERTGGSVSTLTIQRTQQEDSAVYLCASSSTSVPLGYTFGSGTRLTVV.

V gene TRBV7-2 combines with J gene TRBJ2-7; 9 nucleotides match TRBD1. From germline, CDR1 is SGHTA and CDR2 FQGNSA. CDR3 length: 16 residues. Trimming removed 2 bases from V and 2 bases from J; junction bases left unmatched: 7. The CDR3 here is CASSLPPGQGTYEQYF. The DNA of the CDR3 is TGTGCCAGCAGCTTACCCCCGGGACAGGGAACCTACGAGCAGTACTTC.

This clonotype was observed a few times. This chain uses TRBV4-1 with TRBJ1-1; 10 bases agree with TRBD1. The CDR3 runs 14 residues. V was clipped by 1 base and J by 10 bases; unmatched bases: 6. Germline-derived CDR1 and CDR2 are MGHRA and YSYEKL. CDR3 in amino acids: CASSQVIGTGVAFF. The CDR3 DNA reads TGCGCCAGCAGCCAAGTTATCGGGACAGGGGTAGCTTTCTTT.

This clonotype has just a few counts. CDR3 coding DNA: TGTGCCAGCAGCGTACGCGGGGCCGGTCACAATGAGCAGTTCTTC. Its protein is CASSVRGAGHNEQFF. This chain connects TRBV9 to TRBJ2-1; TRBD2 might be the D (6 bases). V was pared by 1 base and J by 5 bases, with 13 bases between. Germline CDR1 reads SGDLS; CDR2 reads YYNGEE. The CDR3 has 15 amino acids.

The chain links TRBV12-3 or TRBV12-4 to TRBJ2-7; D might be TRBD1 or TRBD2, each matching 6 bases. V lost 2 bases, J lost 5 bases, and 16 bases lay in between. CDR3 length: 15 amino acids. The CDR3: CASSLMSGGQNEQYF. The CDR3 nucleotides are TGTGCCAGCAGTTTAATGAGTGGGGGGCAGAACGAGCAGTACTTC.

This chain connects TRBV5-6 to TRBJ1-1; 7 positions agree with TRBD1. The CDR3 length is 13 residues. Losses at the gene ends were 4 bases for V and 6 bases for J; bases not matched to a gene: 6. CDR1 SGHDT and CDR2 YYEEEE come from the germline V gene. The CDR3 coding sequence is TGTGCCAGCAGCGCAGACAGGGTGCCTGAAGCTTTCTTT. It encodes CASSADRVPEAFF.

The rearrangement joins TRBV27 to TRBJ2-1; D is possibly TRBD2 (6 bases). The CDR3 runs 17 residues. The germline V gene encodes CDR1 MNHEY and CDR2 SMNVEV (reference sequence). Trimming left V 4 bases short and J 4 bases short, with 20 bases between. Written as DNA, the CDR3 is TGTGCCAGCAGTTGGTTTAGCGGCAGGGATGCTTACAATGAGCAGTTCTTC. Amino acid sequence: CASSWFSGRDAYNEQFF.

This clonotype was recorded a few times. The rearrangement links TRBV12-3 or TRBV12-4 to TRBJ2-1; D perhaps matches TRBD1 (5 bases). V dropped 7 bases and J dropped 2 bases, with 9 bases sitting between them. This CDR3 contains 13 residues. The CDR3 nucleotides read TGTGCCAGCAAAGGGGCTACCTACAATGAGCAGTTCTTC. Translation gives CASKGATYNEQFF.